This T cell receptor (beta chain) was identified during a study of glioma-infiltrating T cells. This CDR3 contains 16 residues. Germline CDR1 reads MDHEN; CDR2 reads SYDVKM. The trim removed 4 bases at V and 1 base at J, leaving 6 bases unmatched. This clonotype was picked up many times. Antigen unknown. Amplification of TCR alpha and beta CDR3 regions from RNA used iRepertoire nested multiplex PCR. Input was roughly 85-400 ng of tissue mRNA or PBMC total RNA. From the multiplex PCR reads, TCRdb called clonotypes with MiXCR, one entry per CDR3 protein. This sample has 45,000 or so distinct CDR3 sequences, with under 25% found just once. Study-wide results and limits: CDR3 overlap between tissue and blood was very small.

The source material was glioma tissue, nonneoplastic brain tissue, or PBMCs (not recorded which). J is TRBJ1-1 and V is TRBV28; 10 nucleotides line up with TRBD1. This receptor was identified in a human donor with low-grade glioma or glioblastoma, undergoing nonglioma brain surgery, or in good health (not recorded which). CDR3 nucleotides: TGTGCCAGCAGTTCATCCGGGACAGGGGCGAACACTGAAGCTTTCTTT. Its translation is CASSSSGTGANTEAFF.